The 32 T cell receptor beta chains reported below all come from one sample, sequenced in a study of T-cell reconstitution after alpha-beta-depleted transplantation in children. Researchers prepared the TCRbeta library using unique molecular identifiers, the study reports. TCRdb reprocessed the PCR reads with MiXCR, giving one entry per CDR3 protein. The sample holds 100,000 to 150,000 distinct CDR3 sequences; about 23% are singletons and the top ten take about 10%. Sequenced material: PBMCs, mostly from graft donor cells, taken 180 days after TCRalphabeta/CD19-depleted stem cell transplant. The receptors come from a male patient aged 2-9 years who had a stem cell transplant for chronic granulomatous disease, so the T cells may come from the graft donor.

The chain carries TRBV28 and TRBJ2-7; D may be TRBD1 (6 bases). With 5 bases removed from V and 0 bases from J, the gap between germline ends came to 11 bases. CDR1 and CDR2 (germline): MDHEN, SYDVKM. The length of the CDR3 is 14 residues. CDR3 coding DNA: TGTGCCAGCAGTCCCGGGACACTCTCCTACGAGCAGTACTTC. Translating gives CASSPGTLSYEQYF.

Only a few counts were recorded for this clonotype. The rearrangement uses TRBV12-3 or TRBV12-4 and TRBJ2-4; 10 bases line up with TRBD1. The CDR3 runs 16 residues. The V gene end was trimmed by 1 base and the J gene end by 2 bases; junction bases not matched to a gene: 2. Here the CDR3 DNA reads TGTGCCAGCAGTTTAGGGGACAGGGGTCCCAAAAACATTCAGTACTTC. It translates to CASSLGDRGPKNIQYF.

CDR3 in DNA: TGTGCCAGCAGTTCGTGGTTTGGGTCGAGCACAGATACGCAGTATTTT. The encoded protein is CASSSWFGSSTDTQYF. The chain carries TRBV12-3 or TRBV12-4 and TRBJ2-3; unclear D gene. V was cut by 4 bases and J by 0 bases, with 14 bases left in between. The CDR3 contains 16 residues.

This clonotype was counted only a few times. V usage is TRBV4-3 and J usage is TRBJ2-1, with D possibly being TRBD2 (5 bases). The germline V and J ends were trimmed by 1 base and 8 bases, with 12 bases remaining between them. The CDR3 has 14 amino acids. Germline lookup yields CDR1 LGHNA and CDR2 YSLEER. CDR3 sequence: CASSQGQRLDEQFF. The CDR3 bases are TGCGCCAGCAGCCAAGGGCAGCGGCTCGATGAGCAGTTCTTC.

This rearrangement joins TRBV27 to TRBJ2-5; no definite D call. The CDR3 runs 12 residues. CDR1 is MNHEY, CDR2 SMNVEV, per germline (reference sequence). Trimming stripped 6 bases from V and 0 bases from J, with 5 bases between. The CDR3 region is CASRTNQETQYF. In DNA, the CDR3 is TGTGCCAGCAGAACCAACCAAGAGACCCAGTACTTC.

A few counts support this clonotype. The gene calls are TRBV15 and TRBJ1-6, with D hard to call. Germline V gene data show CDR1 as LNHNV and CDR2 as YYDKDF (reference sequence). The V and J ends lost 0 bases and 10 bases respectively, with 4 bases between them. The CDR3 sequence is 12 residues long. The CDR3 DNA follows: TGTGCCACCAGCAGAGATGACTCACCCCTCCACTTT. It yields the protein CATSRDDSPLHF.

The DNA for the CDR3 is TGTGCCAGCAGCTCGGACAGGGGAAACAATCAGCCCCAGCATTTT. Its protein product is CASSSDRGNNQPQHF. The chain carries TRBV12-3 or TRBV12-4 and TRBJ1-5, with 9 nucleotides matching TRBD1. This CDR3 has 15 amino acids. Trimming took 6 bases from V and 3 from J; bases not matched to a gene: 6.

The chain carries TRBV12-3 or TRBV12-4 and TRBJ2-2; tentatively, D is TRBD1 (5 bases). The V gene lost 2 bases and the J gene lost 5 bases, with 12 bases spanning the gap. The CDR3 runs to 15 residues. CDR3 coding DNA: TGTGCCAGCAGTTTATTGCAGGGCCGAACCGGGGAGCTGTTTTTT. This codes for CASSLLQGRTGELFF.

V usage is TRBV9 and J usage is TRBJ2-7; D unresolved. Looked up from germline, CDR1 is SGDLS and CDR2 is YYNGEE. V was cut by 0 bases and J by 2 bases, with 15 bases left in between. The CDR3 consists of 16 residues. The CDR3: CASSVDSSPPTYEQYF. Here the CDR3 DNA reads TGTGCCAGCAGCGTAGATTCTAGTCCCCCAACCTACGAGCAGTACTTC.

The rearrangement links TRBV6-2 or TRBV6-3 to TRBJ2-1; TRBD2 matches 13 bases. V shed 2 bases, J shed 3 bases, and the junction held 13 bases outside the gene matches. This CDR3 contains 20 residues. CDR1 is MNHEY and CDR2 is SVGEGT in the germline V gene. Written as DNA, the CDR3 is TGTGCCAGCAGTTACGTTTCAAGGACTAGCGGGGGAAGGTTCTACAATGAGCAGTTCTTC. This encodes CASSYVSRTSGGRFYNEQFF.

This chain uses TRBV20-1 with TRBJ2-7; 8 positions match TRBD1. CDR3 length: 16 amino acids. J gave up 4 bases and V 3 bases, and 14 bases lay outside the gene matches. In germline, CDR1 is DFQATT, CDR2 SNEGSKA (reference sequence). CDR3 coding DNA: TGCAGTGCTAGCGCCTCCTTCGGACAGGGTACTTACGAGCAGTACTTC. Residues: CSASASFGQGTYEQYF.

This clonotype was seen only a few times. V is TRBV29-1 and J is TRBJ2-3, with TRBD2 identical over 11 bases. Trimming at V came to 5 bases and at J to 13 bases, leaving 2 bases not matched to a gene. CDR1 is SQVTM and CDR2 is ANQGSEA in the germline V gene. This CDR3 is built from 10 residues. CDR3 nucleotides: TGCAGCGTTCGACTAGCGGGAAAGTATTTT. Protein: CSVRLAGKYF.

The chain combines TRBV7-8 with TRBJ1-4; D gene ambiguous. CDR1 is SGHVS, CDR2 FQNEAQ, per germline. This CDR3 is 14 amino acids long. The germline V and J ends were trimmed by 5 bases and 0 bases, with 7 bases remaining between them. In nucleotides, the CDR3 is TGTGCCAGCAGCATATATGCAACTAATGAAAAACTGTTTTTT. Translated: CASSIYATNEKLFF.

This clonotype showed up many times. This chain links TRBV7-2 with TRBJ2-7; 7 bases agree with TRBD1. In germline, CDR1 is SGHTA, CDR2 FQGNSA. J was trimmed by 3 bases and V by 7 bases; bases with no gene match: 6. The CDR3 is 13 residues long. CDR3 loop: CASTTAGGYEQYF. The CDR3 bases are TGTGCCAGCACTACGGCAGGGGGCTACGAGCAGTACTTC.

The V call is TRBV12-3 or TRBV12-4, the J call TRBJ2-1, with 8 bases that match TRBD1. The CDR3 covers 13 residues. Trimming removed 5 bases from V and 8 bases from J; junction bases left unmatched: 5. CDR3 nucleotides: TGTGCCAGCAGTACTGGACAGGGCTATGAGCAGTTCTTC. Amino acids: CASSTGQGYEQFF.

The V and J genes are TRBV12-3 or TRBV12-4 and TRBJ1-1; 11 positions match TRBD1. The CDR3 covers 16 residues. J lost 0 bases, V lost 8 bases, and 8 bases had no gene match. For the CDR3, the DNA is TGTGCCAGCGTCCCGGGACAGGGGGGCCTGAACACTGAAGCTTTCTTT. It translates to CASVPGQGGLNTEAFF.

The rearrangement uses TRBV12-3 or TRBV12-4 and TRBJ1-2; TRBD1 matches at 7 bases. The CDR3 extends over 15 amino acids. The J segment lost 4 bases and the V segment lost 2 bases, leaving 7 bases of the junction unmatched. The CDR3 nucleotides are TGTGCCAGCAGTTTATTGAGGGGGCAAGGCTATGGCTACACCTTC. Encoded protein: CASSLLRGQGYGYTF.

The chain carries TRBV7-6 and TRBJ2-1; D may correspond to TRBD1 or TRBD2 (5 bases each). V was cut by 7 bases and J by 8 bases, with 15 bases left in between. CDR1 and CDR2 (germline): SGHVS, FNYEAQ. The CDR3 is 13 amino acids. The CDR3 protein is CASTSGARYEQFF. CDR3 bases: TGTGCCAGCACGTCCGGGGCTAGGTATGAGCAGTTCTTC.

This clonotype was counted many times. This chain uses TRBV28 with TRBJ2-5, with 9 bases lining up with TRBD1. The V gene end was trimmed by 2 bases and the J gene end by 2 bases; junction bases not matched to a gene: 3. CDR3 length: 15 residues. Germline V gene lookup returns CDR1 MDHEN and CDR2 SYDVKM. The CDR3, as DNA: TGTGCCAGCAGTTTAAACAGGGGGCAACAAGAGACCCAGTACTTC. Encoded protein: CASSLNRGQQETQYF.

This clonotype was seen a few times. J is TRBJ2-1 and V is TRBV5-1; D may be TRBD2 (5 bases). Between the trimmed V and J ends, which lost 3 bases and 7 bases, there was a span of 11 bases. The CDR3 is 13 amino acids. Per the germline V gene, CDR1 is SGHRS and CDR2 is YFSETQ. The CDR3 sequence: CASSSGIRNEQFF. The DNA of the CDR3 is TGCGCCAGCAGCTCCGGGATCAGGAATGAGCAGTTCTTC. The full variable domain, completed using reference TRBV5-1 and TRBJ2-1, is KAGVTQTPRYLIKTRGQQVTLSCSPISGHRSVSWYQQTPGQGLQFLFEYFSETQRNKGNFPGRFSGRQFSNSRSEMNVSTLELGDSALYLCASSSGIRNEQFFGPGTRLTVL.

This clonotype has only one observation. The chain recombines TRBV7-2 with TRBJ2-7; no definite D call. Per germline, CDR1 SGHTA and CDR2 FQGNSA. V lost 2 bases, J lost 2 bases, and 10 bases lay in between. This CDR3 contains 14 residues. The CDR3 region has the DNA TGTGCCAGCAGCTTACGTCAGTTCGCCTACGAGCAGTACTTC. This codes for CASSLRQFAYEQYF.

The chain combines TRBV29-1 with TRBJ2-6; D not certain. The germline gives CDR1 SQVTM, CDR2 ANQGSEA. The CDR3 has 13 amino acids. V was clipped by 1 base and J by 0 bases, with 1 base between them. CDR3 bases: TGCAGCGTTGAAGCCTCTGGGGCCAACGTCCTGACTTTC. It yields the protein CSVEASGANVLTF.

The gene calls are TRBV7-3 and TRBJ2-5, with unresolved D. Between the trimmed V and J ends, which lost 3 bases and 5 bases, there was a span of 10 bases. The length of the CDR3 is 13 residues. The germline CDR1 and CDR2 sequences are SGHTA and FQGTGA. The CDR3 here is CASSLSFLETQYF. CDR3 sequence (DNA): TGTGCCAGCAGCTTGTCCTTCCTCGAGACCCAGTACTTC.

The chain employs TRBV5-1 and TRBJ2-7; D uncertain. V lost 0 bases and J 2 bases, leaving 6 bases between the germline ends. The CDR3 extends over 13 amino acids. CDR1 and CDR2 (germline): SGHRS, YFSETQ. The CDR3 loop reads CASSLDSTYEQYF. CDR3 nucleotide sequence: TGCGCCAGCAGCTTGGACTCTACCTACGAGCAGTACTTC.

This clonotype was counted only a few times. V usage is TRBV2 and J usage is TRBJ2-7, with TRBD2 matching 10 bases. The CDR3 contains 15 residues. The trim removed 6 bases at V and 4 bases at J, leaving 9 bases unmatched. Germline V gene sequence: CDR1 SNHLY, CDR2 FYNNEI. CDR3 loop: CASSEMTSGLYEQYF. The CDR3 region has the DNA TGTGCCAGCAGCGAGATGACTAGCGGGCTGTACGAGCAGTACTTC.

This clonotype was recorded a few times. The V gene is TRBV15, the J gene TRBJ2-3; 8 positions agree with TRBD2. The length of the CDR3 is 13 residues. J lost 4 bases, V lost 6 bases, and 3 bases had no gene match. Germline V gene lookup returns CDR1 LNHNV and CDR2 YYDKDF (reference sequence). This CDR3 is CATRERESDTQYF. The DNA of the CDR3 is TGTGCCACCAGGGAGCGGGAGTCAGATACGCAGTATTTT.

The chain carries TRBV12-3 or TRBV12-4 and TRBJ2-7; D is undetermined. There are 14 residues in the CDR3. V lost 3 bases to trimming and J lost 2 bases, with 11 bases between them. CDR3 in amino acids: CASSFFPDPYEQYF. The DNA for the CDR3 is TGTGCCAGCAGTTTTTTCCCCGACCCCTACGAGCAGTACTTC.

This clonotype was observed at least ten times. This chain connects TRBV29-1 to TRBJ2-7; the D gene is possibly TRBD2 (5 bases). Germline CDR1 SQVTM, CDR2 ANQGSEA. Trimming removed 3 bases from V and 4 bases from J, with 13 bases in between. This CDR3 comprises 13 residues. The CDR3 nucleotides are TGCAGCGTTGACCGGGGATTTGGGTACGAGCAGTACTTC. Amino acid sequence: CSVDRGFGYEQYF.

This clonotype was observed a few times. The chain is built from TRBV10-3 and TRBJ2-1; no clear D. Germline V gene sequence: CDR1 ENHRY, CDR2 SYGVKD. The CDR3 is made up of 11 amino acids. Trimming shortened V by 2 bases and J by 6 bases, and 2 bases separated the two germline ends. DNA for the CDR3: TGTGCCATCAGTGAGATCAATGAGCAGTTCTTC. Translated: CAISEINEQFF.

This clonotype has at least ten counts. The chain is built from TRBV12-3 or TRBV12-4 and TRBJ2-5; D is possibly TRBD1 (5 bases). The CDR3 has 12 residues. The V and J ends lost 6 bases and 8 bases respectively, with 13 bases between them. Here the CDR3 reads CASSSQVSTQYF. For the CDR3, the DNA is TGTGCCAGCAGCTCACAGGTTTCAACCCAGTACTTC.

This clonotype showed up just a few times. The CDR3 loop is CASSFYQAISGNTIYF. The CDR3 coding sequence is TGTGCCAGCAGTTTTTACCAGGCCATCTCTGGAAACACCATATATTTT. The chain recombines TRBV12-3 or TRBV12-4 with TRBJ1-3; no clear D gene. Between the trimmed V and J ends, which lost 3 bases and 0 bases, there was a span of 12 bases. The length of the CDR3 is 16 residues.

This rearrangement joins TRBV27 to TRBJ2-1, with 7 bases fitting TRBD2. Looked up from germline, CDR1 is MNHEY and CDR2 is SMNVEV (reference sequence). The CDR3 has 16 residues. The ends lost 7 bases at V and 3 bases at J; junction bases unmatched: 12. The CDR3 region has the DNA TGTGCCAGCATCCTCCACGCGGGAGTCTACTACAATGAGCAGTTCTTC. Translation: CASILHAGVYYNEQFF.